This T cell receptor (beta chain) was recovered during a study of human T cells and chemical hapten exposure. Study-wide context: Small differences in pooled library volume mainly drove the variation in TCR yields per sample. Whole-study findings and limits: Expanded TCRs made up significantly more big CDR3 similarity clusters than controls did. TCRs above 1 in 1000 frequency did not change with DPC sensitization.

The CDR3 is made up of 14 amino acids. The germline V gene encodes CDR1 DFQATT and CDR2 SNEGSKA (reference sequence). V lost 0 bases, J lost 1 base, and 10 bases lay in between. Sample time point: patch test 1, 2 weeks after DPC sensitization. Treatment in this sample: therapeutic diphenylcyclopropenone sensitization with weekly scalp DPC. Sample donors consisted of patients with alopecia, aged 18 to 70 years, who were suitable for DPC. Turning to this clonotype: The target antigen is unknown.

TCRdb re-called the RACE reads with MiXCR, one entry per CDR3 protein. The profile covers 300,000 to 350,000 distinct CDR3 sequences, with roughly 6.9% appearing a single time and 8.4% taken by the ten largest. The receptor was isolated from a young woman with alopecia areata. Some clones in this sample may be carry-over from other donors' samples. The source material was whole blood, sampled in connection with sensitization to the hapten diphenylcyclopropenone (DPC). The chain is built from TRBV20-1 and TRBJ2-7, with a tentative D call TRBD2 (5 bases). Written as DNA, the CDR3 is TGCAGTGCTAGAGAAATGAGGGCTTCCTACGAGCAGTACTTC. Protein: CSAREMRASYEQYF.